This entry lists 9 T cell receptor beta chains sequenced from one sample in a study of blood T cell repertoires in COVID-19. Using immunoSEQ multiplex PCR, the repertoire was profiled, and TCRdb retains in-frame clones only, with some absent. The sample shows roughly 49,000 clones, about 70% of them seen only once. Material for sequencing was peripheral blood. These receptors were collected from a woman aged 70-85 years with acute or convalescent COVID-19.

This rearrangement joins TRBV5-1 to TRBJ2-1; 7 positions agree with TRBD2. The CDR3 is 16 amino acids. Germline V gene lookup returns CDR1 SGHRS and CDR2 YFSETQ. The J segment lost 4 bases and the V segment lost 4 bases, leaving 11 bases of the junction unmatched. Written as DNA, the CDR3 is TGCGCCAGCAGCGGCTCTAGCGGTACCTATTACAATGAGCAGTTCTTC. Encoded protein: CASSGSSGTYYNEQFF.

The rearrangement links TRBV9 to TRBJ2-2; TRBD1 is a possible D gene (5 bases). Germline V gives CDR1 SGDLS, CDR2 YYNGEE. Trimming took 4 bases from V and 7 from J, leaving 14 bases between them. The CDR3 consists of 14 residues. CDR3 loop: CASSIDSGGGELFF. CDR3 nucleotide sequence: TGTGCCAGCAGCATCGACAGTGGCGGCGGGGAGCTGTTTTTT.

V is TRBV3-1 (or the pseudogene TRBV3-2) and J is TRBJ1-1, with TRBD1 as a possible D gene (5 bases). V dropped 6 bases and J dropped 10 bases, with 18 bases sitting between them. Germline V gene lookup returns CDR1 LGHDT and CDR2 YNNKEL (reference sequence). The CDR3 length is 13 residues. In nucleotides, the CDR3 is TGTGCCAGCAGTCCACCGACGGGGGTAGGAGCTTTCTTT. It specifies CASSPPTGVGAFF.

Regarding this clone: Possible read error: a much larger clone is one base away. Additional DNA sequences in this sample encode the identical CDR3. The CDR3 DNA sequence: TGTGCCAGCAGTGAGGACAGCTCTGGGGCCAACGTCCTGACTTTC. Translating it yields CASSEDSSGANVLTF. The chain carries TRBV6-1 and TRBJ2-6; possibly TRBD1 for D (6 bases). Germline V gene sequence: CDR1 MNHNS, CDR2 SASEGT. This CDR3 region has 15 residues. V shed 3 bases and J shed 0 bases, with 6 bases lying between them.

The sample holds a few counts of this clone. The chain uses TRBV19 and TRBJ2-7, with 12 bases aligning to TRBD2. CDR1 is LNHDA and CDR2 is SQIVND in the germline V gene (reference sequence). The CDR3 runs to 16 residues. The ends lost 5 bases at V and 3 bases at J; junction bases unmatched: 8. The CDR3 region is CASSPQSTSGSYEQYF. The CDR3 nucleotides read TGTGCCAGTAGTCCCCAATCGACTAGCGGGAGCTACGAGCAGTACTTC.

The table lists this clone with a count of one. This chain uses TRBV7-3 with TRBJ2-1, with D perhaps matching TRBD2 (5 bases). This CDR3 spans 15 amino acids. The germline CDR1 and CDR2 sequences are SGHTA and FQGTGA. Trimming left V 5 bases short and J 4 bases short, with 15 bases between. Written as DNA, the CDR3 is TGTGCCAGCAGCCCCAAATCAGGACTTTACAATGAGCAGTTCTTC. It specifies CASSPKSGLYNEQFF.

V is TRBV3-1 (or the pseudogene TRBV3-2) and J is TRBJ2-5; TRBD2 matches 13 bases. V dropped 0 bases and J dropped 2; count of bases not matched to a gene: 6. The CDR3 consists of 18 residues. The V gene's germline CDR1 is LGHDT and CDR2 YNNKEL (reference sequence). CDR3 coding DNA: TGTGCCAGCAGCCAAGATGTGGGACTAGCGGGGTGGCAAGAGACCCAGTACTTC. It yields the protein CASSQDVGLAGWQETQYF.

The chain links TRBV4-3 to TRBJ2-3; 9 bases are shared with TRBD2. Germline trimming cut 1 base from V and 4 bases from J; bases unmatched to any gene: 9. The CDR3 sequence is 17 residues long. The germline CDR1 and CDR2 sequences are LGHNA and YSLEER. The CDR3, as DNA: TGCGCCAGCAGCCAAGTTTTCCTAGCGGGAAGCGCAGATACGCAGTATTTT. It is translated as CASSQVFLAGSADTQYF.

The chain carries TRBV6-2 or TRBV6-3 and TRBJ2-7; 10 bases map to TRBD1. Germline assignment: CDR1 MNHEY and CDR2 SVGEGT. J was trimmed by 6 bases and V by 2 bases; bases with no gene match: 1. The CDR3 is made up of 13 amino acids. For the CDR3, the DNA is TGTGCCAGCAGTTACAGGACAGGGGGCGAGCAGTACTTC. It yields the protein CASSYRTGGEQYF.